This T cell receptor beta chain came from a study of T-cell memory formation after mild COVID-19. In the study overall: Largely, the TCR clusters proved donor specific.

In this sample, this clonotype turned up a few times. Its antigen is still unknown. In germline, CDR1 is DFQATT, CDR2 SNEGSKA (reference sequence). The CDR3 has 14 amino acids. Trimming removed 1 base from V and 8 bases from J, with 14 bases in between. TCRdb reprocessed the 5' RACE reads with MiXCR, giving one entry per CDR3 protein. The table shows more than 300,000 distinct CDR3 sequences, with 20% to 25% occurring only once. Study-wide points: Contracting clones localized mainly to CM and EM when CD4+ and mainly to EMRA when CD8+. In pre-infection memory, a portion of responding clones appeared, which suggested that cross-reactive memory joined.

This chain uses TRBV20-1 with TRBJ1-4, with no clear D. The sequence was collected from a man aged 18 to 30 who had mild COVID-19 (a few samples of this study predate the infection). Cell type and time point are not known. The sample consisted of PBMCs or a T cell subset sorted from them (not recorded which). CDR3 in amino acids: CSARVGGELEKLFF. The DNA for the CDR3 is TGCAGTGCTAGAGTGGGCGGCGAACTCGAAAAACTGTTTTTT.